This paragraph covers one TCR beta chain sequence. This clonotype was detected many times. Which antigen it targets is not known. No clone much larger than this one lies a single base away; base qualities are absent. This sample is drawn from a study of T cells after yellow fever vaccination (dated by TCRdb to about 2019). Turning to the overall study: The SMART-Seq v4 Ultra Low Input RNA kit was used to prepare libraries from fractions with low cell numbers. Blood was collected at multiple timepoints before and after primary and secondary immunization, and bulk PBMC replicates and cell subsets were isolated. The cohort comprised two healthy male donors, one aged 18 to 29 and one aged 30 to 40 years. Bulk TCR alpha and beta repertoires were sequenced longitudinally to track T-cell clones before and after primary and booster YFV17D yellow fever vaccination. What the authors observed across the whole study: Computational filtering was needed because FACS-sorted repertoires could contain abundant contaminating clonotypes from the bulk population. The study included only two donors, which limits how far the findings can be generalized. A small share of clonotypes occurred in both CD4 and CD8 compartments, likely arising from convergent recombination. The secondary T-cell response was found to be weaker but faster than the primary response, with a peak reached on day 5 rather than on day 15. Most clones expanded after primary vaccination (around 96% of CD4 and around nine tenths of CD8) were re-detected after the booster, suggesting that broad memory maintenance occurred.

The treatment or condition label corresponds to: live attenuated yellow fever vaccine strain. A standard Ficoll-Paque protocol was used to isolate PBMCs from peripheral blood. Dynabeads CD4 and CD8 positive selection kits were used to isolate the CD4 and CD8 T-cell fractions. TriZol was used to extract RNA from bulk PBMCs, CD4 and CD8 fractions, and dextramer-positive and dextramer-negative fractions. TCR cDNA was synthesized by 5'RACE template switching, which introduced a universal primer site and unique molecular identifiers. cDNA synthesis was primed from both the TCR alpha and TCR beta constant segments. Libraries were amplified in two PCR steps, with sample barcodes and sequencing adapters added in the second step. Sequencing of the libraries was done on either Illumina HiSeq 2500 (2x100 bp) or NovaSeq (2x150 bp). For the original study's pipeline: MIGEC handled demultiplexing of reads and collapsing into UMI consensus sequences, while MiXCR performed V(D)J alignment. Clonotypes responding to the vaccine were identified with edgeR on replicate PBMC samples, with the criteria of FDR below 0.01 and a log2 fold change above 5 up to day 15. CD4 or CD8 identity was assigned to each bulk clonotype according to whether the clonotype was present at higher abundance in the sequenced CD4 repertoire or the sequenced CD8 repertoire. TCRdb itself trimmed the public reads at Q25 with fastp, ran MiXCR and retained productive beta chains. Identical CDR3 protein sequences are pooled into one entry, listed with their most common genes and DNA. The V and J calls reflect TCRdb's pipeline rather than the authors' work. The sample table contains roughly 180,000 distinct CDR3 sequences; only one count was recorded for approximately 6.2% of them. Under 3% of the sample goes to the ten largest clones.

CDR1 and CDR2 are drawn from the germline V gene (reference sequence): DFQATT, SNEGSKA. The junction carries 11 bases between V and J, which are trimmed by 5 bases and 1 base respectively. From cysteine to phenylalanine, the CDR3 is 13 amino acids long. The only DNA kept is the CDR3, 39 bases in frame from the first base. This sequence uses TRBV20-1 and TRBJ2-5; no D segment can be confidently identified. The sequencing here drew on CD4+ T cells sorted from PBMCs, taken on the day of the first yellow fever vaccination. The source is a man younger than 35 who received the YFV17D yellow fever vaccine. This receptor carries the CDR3 CSAYGSTQETQYF. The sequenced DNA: TGCAGTGCTTACGGGTCCACCCAAGAGACCCAGTACTTC.